The 17 T cell receptor beta chains below were found in one sample sequenced in a study of shared clonotypes between healthy human individuals. The protocol was immunoSEQ multiplex PCR, while the TCRdb copy is restricted to in-frame clones and leaves out a portion. Found here are 550,000 to 600,000 clones, roughly 98% of them singletons; the top ten hold 0.3%. Naive CD8 cells lacked CD45RO, underwent positive selection for CCR7 and left out terminally differentiated effector memory CD45RA+ cells. The sequencing input was naive CD8+ T cells sorted from blood. The receptors originated from a man aged 25 to 40 in good health.

The chain couples TRBV7-9 to TRBJ2-7; TRBD1 is a possible D gene (6 bases). CDR1 and CDR2 (germline): SEHNR, FQNEAQ (reference sequence). The CDR3 loop spans 14 amino acids. V shed 5 bases and J shed 3 bases, with 14 bases lying between them. CDR3 DNA sequence: TGTGCCAGCAGCAGAGGGACACCTATCTACGAGCAGTACTTC. Amino acid sequence: CASSRGTPIYEQYF.

This chain's CDR3 is CASLAGTGELFF. Here the CDR3 DNA reads TGTGCCAGCCTAGCGGGAACCGGGGAGCTGTTTTTT. The chain carries TRBV7-9 and TRBJ2-2, with 9 positions matching TRBD2. With 8 bases clipped from V and 5 bases from J, the junction kept 0 bases outside the gene matches. CDR1 is SEHNR, CDR2 FQNEAQ, per germline (reference sequence). The CDR3 length is 12 residues.

The rearrangement uses TRBV7-8 and TRBJ2-7; D tentatively fits TRBD1 or TRBD2 (5 bases each). The V end was cut by 5 bases, the J end by 6 bases, with 14 bases between. The CDR3 runs to 13 residues. Per germline, CDR1 SGHVS and CDR2 FQNEAQ. CDR3 bases: TGTGCCAGCAGCCTGGGACCGACGACCGAGCAGTACTTC. Its translation is CASSLGPTTEQYF.

The CDR3 protein is CDQGTHEQYF. The DNA for the CDR3 is TGTGACCAGGGGACCCACGAGCAGTACTTC. The J gene is TRBJ2-7, the V gene TRBV9, with D possibly matching TRBD1 (6 bases). The CDR3 has 10 residues. Looked up from germline, CDR1 is SGDLS and CDR2 is YYNGEE.

The chain has TRBV7-2 and TRBJ2-7; 7 bases fit TRBD1. CDR1 is SGHTA and CDR2 is FQGNSA in the germline V gene. The CDR3 consists of 14 residues. V lost 4 bases, J lost 2 bases, and 5 bases stayed unmatched. For the CDR3, the DNA is TGTGCCAGCAGCTCATACCAGGGGGCCTACGAGCAGTACTTC. Residues: CASSSYQGAYEQYF. The variable domain in full, completed from reference TRBV7-2 and TRBJ2-7, reads GAGVSQSPSNKVTEKGKDVELRCDPISGHTALYWYRQSLGQGLEFLIYFQGNSAPDKSGLPSDRFSAERTGGSVSTLTIQRTQQEDSAVYLCASSSYQGAYEQYFGPGTRLTVT.

This clone was recorded only once. The genes are TRBV2 and TRBJ2-5, with TRBD2 as a possible D gene (6 bases). The length of the CDR3 is 15 residues. Trimming took 6 bases from V and 1 from J, leaving 15 bases between them. CDR1 is SNHLY, CDR2 FYNNEI, per germline. The CDR3 DNA reads TGTGCCAGCAGGGAGCGGGCCTTCCTCCAAGAGACCCAGTACTTC. Its translation is CASRERAFLQETQYF. The full variable domain, rest sourced from reference TRBV2 and TRBJ2-5, is EPEVTQTPSHQVTQMGQEVILRCVPISNHLYFYWYRQILGQKVEFLVSFYNNEISEKSEIFDDQFSVERPDGSNFTLKIRSTKLEDSAMYFCASRERAFLQETQYFGPGTRLLVL.

The chain employs TRBV19 and TRBJ2-5, with TRBD1 as a possible D gene (5 bases). The CDR3 extends over 13 amino acids. Germline V gene sequence: CDR1 LNHDA, CDR2 SQIVND (reference sequence). With 3 bases removed from V and 5 bases from J, the gap between germline ends came to 10 bases. The CDR3 bases are TGTGCCAGTAGTATCTGGGGCTACGAGACCCAGTACTTC. Residues: CASSIWGYETQYF.

The gene calls are TRBV9 and TRBJ2-2, with TRBD2 matching over 8 bases. Losses at the gene ends were 0 bases for V and 6 bases for J; bases not matched to a gene: 7. Germline V gene data show CDR1 as SGDLS and CDR2 as YYNGEE. The CDR3 extends over 16 amino acids. DNA for the CDR3: TGTGCCAGCAGCGTAGGGGGCGGGAGGCCGCCCGGGGAGCTGTTTTTT. This sequence encodes CASSVGGGRPPGELFF.

V is TRBV10-1 and J is TRBJ2-2, with 7 bases lining up with TRBD2. In germline, CDR1 is WNHNN, CDR2 SYGVQD (reference sequence). The CDR3 sequence is 16 residues long. V lost 8 bases and J lost 3; bases outside the gene matches: 12. CDR3 in amino acids: CASGHREALDTGELFF. The CDR3 DNA is TGCGCCAGCGGACATCGGGAGGCCCTCGACACCGGGGAGCTGTTTTTT.

The genes are TRBV6-4 and TRBJ2-1; D is undetermined. V was cut by 2 bases and J by 5 bases, with 7 bases left in between. The CDR3 length is 13 residues. CDR1 is MRHNA and CDR2 is SNTAGT in the germline V gene. The CDR3 DNA is TGTGCCAGCAGTGACGGGCAGCACAATGAGCAGTTCTTC. Translated: CASSDGQHNEQFF.

V gene TRBV7-8 combines with J gene TRBJ2-3, with TRBD2 matching over 9 bases. The germline gives CDR1 SGHVS, CDR2 FQNEAQ. The CDR3 runs to 15 residues. V was clipped by 3 bases and J by 4 bases; unmatched bases: 5. CDR3 loop: CASSFLAGVADTQYF. CDR3 bases: TGTGCCAGCAGCTTCTTAGCGGGAGTGGCAGATACGCAGTATTTT.

V gene TRBV6-5 combines with J gene TRBJ1-5; D remains unclear. V lost 6 bases and J 1 base, leaving 7 bases between the germline ends. This CDR3 has 13 amino acids. Germline-derived CDR1 and CDR2 are MNHEY and SVGAGI. The CDR3 DNA is TGTGCCAGCAGCCACGGGAGCAATCAGCCCCAGCATTTT. It yields the protein CASSHGSNQPQHF.

The chain has TRBV6-5 and TRBJ2-5; TRBD1 matches at 10 bases. Per germline, CDR1 MNHEY and CDR2 SVGAGI. V trimming: 2 bases; J trimming: 5 bases; junction bases outside the gene matches: 5. The length of the CDR3 is 15 residues. The CDR3 region is CASSYRQGAWETQYF. The CDR3 coding sequence is TGTGCCAGCAGTTACCGACAGGGGGCCTGGGAGACCCAGTACTTC.

The rearrangement joins TRBV5-4 to TRBJ2-7; tentative D call: TRBD2 (5 bases). CDR3 length: 14 residues. The ends were cut back, 7 bases at V and 3 bases at J, with 17 bases in the middle. Germline V gene data show CDR1 as SGHNT and CDR2 as YYREEE (reference sequence). CDR3 sequence (DNA): TGTGCCAGCTCGAAGGGAGCCGCGGACTACGAGCAGTACTTC. It codes for CASSKGAADYEQYF. The whole variable domain, filled in from reference TRBV5-4 and TRBJ2-7, reads ETGVTQSPTHLIKTRGQQVTLRCSSQSGHNTVSWYQQALGQGPQFIFQYYREEENGRGNFPPRFSGLQFPNYSSELNVNALELDDSALYLCASSKGAADYEQYFGPGTRLTVT.

The V and J genes are TRBV9 and TRBJ2-1; TRBD2 agrees at 10 bases. This CDR3 has 14 residues. Germline V lookup: CDR1 SGDLS, CDR2 YYNGEE. The V gene end was trimmed by 1 base and the J gene end by 7 bases; junction bases not matched to a gene: 2. The CDR3 loop is CASSVTSGTNEQFF. In nucleotides, the CDR3 is TGTGCCAGCAGCGTAACTAGCGGGACAAATGAGCAGTTCTTC.

The chain recombines TRBV15 with TRBJ2-2; 9 bases fit TRBD1. Trimming cost V 3 bases and J 4 bases; bases outside gene matches: 3. The CDR3 covers 15 residues. Germline CDR1 reads LNHNV; CDR2 reads YYDKDF (reference sequence). The CDR3 coding sequence is TGTGCCACCAGCAGCCTGGGACAGGGCACCGGGGAGCTGTTTTTT. This encodes CATSSLGQGTGELFF.

The rearrangement links TRBV18 to TRBJ2-3; 7 nucleotides align to TRBD2. After removal of 3 bases from V and 2 bases from J, the junction contained 5 bases not matched to a gene. The CDR3 is 15 residues long. CDR1 and CDR2 (germline): KGHSH, LQKENI. CDR3 nucleotides: TGTGCCAGCTCACCGCGGGGGTGGGACACAGATACGCAGTATTTT. This gives the protein CASSPRGWDTDTQYF.